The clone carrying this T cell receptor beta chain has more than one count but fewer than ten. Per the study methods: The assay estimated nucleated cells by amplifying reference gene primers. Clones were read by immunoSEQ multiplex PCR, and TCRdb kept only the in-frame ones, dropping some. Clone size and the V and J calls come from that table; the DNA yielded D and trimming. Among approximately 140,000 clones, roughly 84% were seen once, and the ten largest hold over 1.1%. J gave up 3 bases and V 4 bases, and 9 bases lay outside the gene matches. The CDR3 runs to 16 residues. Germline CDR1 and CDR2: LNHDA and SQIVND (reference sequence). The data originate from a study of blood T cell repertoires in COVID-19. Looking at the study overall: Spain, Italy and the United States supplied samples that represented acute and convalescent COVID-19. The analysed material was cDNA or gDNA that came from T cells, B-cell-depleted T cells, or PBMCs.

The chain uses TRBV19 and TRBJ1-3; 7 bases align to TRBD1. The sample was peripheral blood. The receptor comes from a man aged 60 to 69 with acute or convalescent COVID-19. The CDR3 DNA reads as TGTGCCAGTAGTAGGGACCGGGACAGTCTTGGAAACACCATATATTTT. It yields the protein CASSRDRDSLGNTIYF.